The 20 T cell receptor beta chains reported below all come from one sample, sequenced in a study of Graves' ophthalmopathy and Graves' hyperthyroidism. The study amplified TCR beta CDR3 regions using RNA transcripts. Second-round multiplex PCR came after a first-round RT-PCR that employed HTBI primers. One entry per CDR3 protein, called by TCRdb with MiXCR from the multiplex PCR reads. The sample shows over a million distinct CDR3 sequences, about 35% of them seen only once. Sequencing input: peripheral blood or thyroid tissue (not recorded which). The receptors come from an adult man with Graves' hyperthyroidism.

This clonotype occurred many times. This chain joins TRBV7-9 and TRBJ2-5; the match to TRBD1 covers 7 bases. The CDR3 sequence is 14 residues long. V dropped 5 bases and J dropped 5; count of bases not matched to a gene: 8. Per the germline V gene, CDR1 is SEHNR and CDR2 is FQNEAQ (reference sequence). CDR3 coding DNA: TGTGCCAGCAGCACTACAGGGGCTCGGGAGACCCAGTACTTC. Protein sequence: CASSTTGARETQYF.

This clonotype has at least ten counts. The CDR3 DNA follows: TGTGCCAGCAGCGTCTTGAACACTGAAGCTTTCTTT. Translated: CASSVLNTEAFF. The chain is built from TRBV5-5 and TRBJ1-1; D unresolved. The CDR3 is 12 residues long. Germline V gene sequence: CDR1 SGHKS, CDR2 YYEKEE (reference sequence). V was pared by 4 bases and J by 0 bases, with 4 bases between.

This clonotype has only a few counts. This chain links TRBV5-4 with TRBJ2-5; 9 bases are shared with TRBD2. This CDR3 is built from 15 residues. The V gene end was trimmed by 3 bases and the J gene end by 9 bases; junction bases not matched to a gene: 12. Germline V gene data show CDR1 as SGHNT and CDR2 as YYREEE (reference sequence). This CDR3 is CASSSGTSRWGAQYF. CDR3 nucleotide sequence: TGTGCCAGCAGCTCCGGGACTAGCCGGTGGGGGGCCCAGTACTTC.

The V call is TRBV7-9, the J call TRBJ1-2; 8 nucleotides match TRBD1. CDR3 length: 13 amino acids. Looked up from germline, CDR1 is SEHNR and CDR2 is FQNEAQ (reference sequence). The trim removed 4 bases at V and 9 bases at J, leaving 7 bases unmatched. Written as DNA, the CDR3 is TGTGCCAGCAGCTCATCCGGACAGGGAAGCTACACCTTC. As protein: CASSSSGQGSYTF.

The V and J genes are TRBV10-2 and TRBJ1-6; unclear D gene. CDR1 is WSHSY, CDR2 SAAADI, per germline. V lost 4 bases to trimming and J lost 8 bases, with 18 bases between them. There are 16 residues in the CDR3. As DNA, the CDR3 is TGCGCCAGCAGTGCTCCCGGTTGGAACACCGATTCACCCCTCCACTTT. It codes for CASSAPGWNTDSPLHF.

The chain is built from TRBV15 and TRBJ1-2; a possible D gene is TRBD1 (6 bases). The CDR3 spans 15 residues. The germline gives CDR1 LNHNV, CDR2 YYDKDF (reference sequence). The V end was cut by 0 bases, the J end by 1 base, with 9 bases between. CDR3 DNA: TGTGCCACCAGCAGAGACGGGACAAGTAACTATGGCTACACCTTC. Amino acid sequence: CATSRDGTSNYGYTF.

This clonotype showed up many times. The chain joins TRBV25-1 to TRBJ2-2, with 7 nucleotides matching TRBD1. Losses at the gene ends were 7 bases for V and 2 bases for J; bases not matched to a gene: 4. Germline CDR1 is MGHDK and CDR2 is SYGVNS. The CDR3 loop spans 14 amino acids. The CDR3 spells CASKQGSNTGELFF. The CDR3 DNA sequence: TGTGCCAGCAAACAGGGGTCCAACACCGGGGAGCTGTTTTTT.

This clonotype occurred many times. The chain joins TRBV29-1 to TRBJ2-6; the D is unclear. Trimming cost V 4 bases and J 0 bases, with 7 bases left between them. The germline CDR1 and CDR2 sequences are SQVTM and ANQGSEA. CDR3 length: 14 amino acids. CDR3 in DNA: TGCAGCGTTGTCCTTGACTCTGGGGCCAACGTCCTGACTTTC. Protein product: CSVVLDSGANVLTF. Using reference TRBV29-1 and TRBJ2-6 for the parts outside the CDR3, the full variable domain is SAVISQKPSRDICQRGTSLTIQCQVDSQVTMMFWYRQQPGQSLTLIATANQGSEATYESGFVIDKFPISRPNLTFSTLTVSNMSPEDSSIYLCSVVLDSGANVLTFGAGSRLTVL.

The V and J genes are TRBV5-1 and TRBJ2-7, with TRBD2 identical over 7 bases. The CDR3 sequence is 13 residues long. With 5 bases clipped from V and 3 bases from J, the junction kept 5 bases outside the gene matches. Germline assignment: CDR1 SGHRS and CDR2 YFSETQ. CDR3 coding DNA: TGCGCCAGCAGATGGGAGGGCCTCTACGAGCAGTACTTC. Encoded protein: CASRWEGLYEQYF.

This clonotype appeared once. The chain has TRBV7-6 and TRBJ2-5; possible D gene TRBD2, 5 bases. CDR1 is SGHVS, CDR2 FNYEAQ, per germline. This CDR3 is built from 14 residues. V lost 5 bases to trimming and J lost 4 bases, with 14 bases between them. Here the CDR3 reads CASSLKGEGETQYF. CDR3 DNA sequence: TGTGCCAGCAGCCTAAAGGGCGAGGGAGAGACCCAGTACTTC.

The chain carries TRBV7-9 and TRBJ2-5; tentative D call: TRBD1 (6 bases). CDR1 SEHNR and CDR2 FQNEAQ come from the germline V gene (reference sequence). The V end lost 5 bases, the J end lost 9 bases, and 25 bases lay between the germline ends. The CDR3 is made up of 16 amino acids. The CDR3 loop reads CASSPVTGYSNQPQYF. CDR3 DNA: TGTGCCAGCAGCCCCGTTACAGGGTATAGCAATCAGCCCCAGTACTTC.

This chain connects TRBV2 to TRBJ2-5, with 8 bases identical to TRBD2. The CDR3 is made up of 15 amino acids. Germline CDR1 SNHLY, CDR2 FYNNEI. J was trimmed by 0 bases and V by 10 bases; bases with no gene match: 10. DNA for the CDR3: TGTGCCACCAGCCCGGGACTAGAGTACCAAGAGACCCAGTACTTC. Its translation: CATSPGLEYQETQYF. The whole variable domain, filled in from reference TRBV2 and TRBJ2-5, reads EPEVTQTPSHQVTQMGQEVILRCVPISNHLYFYWYRQILGQKVEFLVSFYNNEISEKSEIFDDQFSVERPDGSNFTLKIRSTKLEDSAMYFCATSPGLEYQETQYFGPGTRLLVL.

This clonotype was found many times. V and J are TRBV12-3 or TRBV12-4 and TRBJ2-5; no clear D gene. The CDR3 extends over 12 amino acids. V lost 6 bases and J 3 bases, leaving 8 bases between the germline ends. CDR3 in DNA: TGTGCCAGCAGGGGCAGTAAAGAGACCCAGTACTTC. Translated, it gives CASRGSKETQYF.

A note on this clonotype: This may arise from a read error, as a much more abundant clone is one base away. The chain links TRBV7-3 to TRBJ2-7; 9 nucleotides match TRBD1. Trimming removed 2 bases from V and 5 bases from J; junction bases left unmatched: 7. This CDR3 comprises 15 residues. Germline lookup yields CDR1 SGHTA and CDR2 FQGTGA. The CDR3 nucleotides read TGTGCCAGCAGCTTATTTGGGACAGGGATCCACGAGCAGTACTTC. This codes for CASSLFGTGIHEQYF.

This clonotype was seen a few times. The CDR3 nucleotides are TGTGCCAGCAGTTACGGAGGACTAGTTTACGAGCAGTACTTC. Translated, it gives CASSYGGLVYEQYF. V and J are TRBV6-5 and TRBJ2-7; 7 bases are shared with TRBD2. The V segment lost 2 bases and the J segment 4 bases; nucleotides outside the gene matches: 5. CDR1 and CDR2 (germline): MNHEY, SVGAGI. The length of the CDR3 is 14 residues.

This clonotype was seen many times. V gene TRBV7-2 combines with J gene TRBJ2-5; TRBD1 agrees at 10 bases. Germline CDR1 is SGHTA and CDR2 is FQGNSA. This CDR3 comprises 11 residues. J was trimmed by 13 bases and V by 5 bases; bases with no gene match: 4. In nucleotides, the CDR3 is TGTGCCAGCAGCCACAGGGACAGGGGGTACTTC. Protein: CASSHRDRGYF.

The CDR3 sequence: CASSYRDRGAGYTF. Written as DNA, the CDR3 is TGTGCCAGCAGCTACCGGGACAGGGGGGCTGGCTACACCTTC. The chain couples TRBV7-2 to TRBJ1-2, with TRBD1 identical over 11 bases. Germline trimming cut 4 bases from V and 7 bases from J; bases unmatched to any gene: 5. The V gene's germline CDR1 is SGHTA and CDR2 FQGNSA. The CDR3 totals 14 residues.

This chain links TRBV20-1 with TRBJ1-5; D is undetermined. This CDR3 is 13 amino acids long. Trimming pared 1 base from V and 6 bases from J, leaving 10 bases between. Germline V gives CDR1 DFQATT, CDR2 SNEGSKA (reference sequence). CDR3 sequence reads: CSARGVVGQPQHF. The CDR3, as DNA: TGCAGTGCTAGAGGCGTGGTGGGTCAGCCCCAGCATTTT.

The rearrangement joins TRBV25-1 to TRBJ2-7; TRBD2 matches 13 bases. Unmatched junction bases numbered 15, after V lost 5 bases and J lost 2 bases. The CDR3 loop spans 19 amino acids. CDR1 is MGHDK and CDR2 is SYGVNS in the germline V gene. The CDR3 region is CASSRPPGLAGRDAYEQYF. CDR3 DNA sequence: TGTGCCAGCAGTCGACCCCCGGGACTAGCGGGGAGGGACGCCTACGAGCAGTACTTC.

Details on this clonotype: One end of the junction is discordant with germline, which a read error may explain. This sequence joins TRBV2 and TRBJ1-5; 9 bases fit TRBD1. This CDR3 spans 15 amino acids. Germline V lookup: CDR1 SNHLY, CDR2 FYNNEI. The CDR3 protein is CASSPRDREQSAPAF. As DNA, the CDR3 is TGTGCCAGCAGCCCCCGGGACAGGGAGCAATCAGCCCCAGCATTT. The full variable domain, completed using reference TRBV2 and TRBJ1-5, is EPEVTQTPSHQVTQMGQEVILRCVPISNHLYFYWYRQILGQKVEFLVSFYNNEISEKSEIFDDQFSVERPDGSNFTLKIRSTKLEDSAMYFCASSPRDREQSAPAFGDGTRLSIL.